A selection of T cell receptor beta chains follows, all from one sample in a study of T-cell memory formation after mild COVID-19. Using its own MiXCR run on the 5' RACE reads, TCRdb lists one record per CDR3 protein. Of roughly 200,000 distinct CDR3 sequences listed, 9% to 10% are singletons. Sequenced: PBMCs or a T cell subset sorted from them (not recorded which). The receptors were gathered from a young man who had mild COVID-19 (a few samples of this study predate the infection). Cell type and time point are not known. CDR3s include the opening cysteine and the closing phenylalanine or tryptophan. The order of the fields is D gene, J gene, clone size, V gene, CDR3 protein, CDR3 DNA. A D gene is named only where the DNA matches it firmly. Only some rows state a clone size, as once, few, many or a class for expanded clones.

>TRBD1|TRBJ2-7|few|TRBV29-1
CSVEPGQGAREQYF
TGCAGCGTTGAGCCAGGACAGGGGGCGCGCGAGCAGTACTTC
>TRBD2|TRBJ2-1|few|TRBV5-1
CASSRLAAEPQEQFF
TGCGCCAGCAGCAGACTAGCGGCAGAACCACAGGAGCAGTTCTTC
>.|TRBJ2-5|.|TRBV3-1
CASRENLAKEETQYF
TGTGCCAGCAGGGAGAATCTAGCGAAGGAAGAGACCCAGTACTTC
>.|TRBJ2-3|many|TRBV7-2
CASSLGRTSTDTQYF
TGTGCCAGCAGCTTAGGCAGGACCAGCACAGATACGCAGTATTTT
>.|TRBJ2-1|few|TRBV20-1
CSAQRAGGPNNEQFF
TGCAGTGCCCAAAGGGCCGGGGGCCCAAACAATGAGCAGTTCTTC
>TRBD1|TRBJ2-7|many|TRBV9
CASSLRDSSYEQYF
TGTGCCAGCAGCCTTCGGGACAGTTCCTACGAGCAGTACTTC
>TRBD1|TRBJ1-2|few|TRBV12-3/TRBV12-4
CASSIQGSYGYTF
TGTGCCAGCAGCATACAGGGGTCCTATGGCTACACCTTC
>.|TRBJ2-7|few|TRBV6-5
CASSYKYPGAYEQYF
TGTGCCAGCAGTTACAAATACCCGGGGGCCTACGAGCAGTACTTC
>TRBD1|TRBJ1-5|.|TRBV19
CASSPVRGLQPQHF
TGTGCCAGTAGTCCTGTCAGGGGGCTCCAGCCCCAGCATTTT
>TRBD2|TRBJ2-3|.|TRBV5-1
CASSDSGGRDTQYF
TGCGCCAGCAGCGATAGCGGGGGACGAGATACGCAGTATTTT
>.|TRBJ1-5|few|TRBV18
CASSPTRYRRPSNQPQHF
TGTGCCAGCTCACCAACAAGGTACAGGCGCCCAAGCAATCAGCCCCAGCATTTT
>.|TRBJ2-5|few|TRBV3-1
CASSRVDCQYF
TGTGCCAGCAGCCGGGTGGACTGCCAGTACTTC
>.|TRBJ2-5|.|TRBV5-1
CASSSGGPVETQYF
TGCGCCAGCAGCTCCGGGGGGCCAGTCGAGACCCAGTACTTC
>.|TRBJ2-5|.|TRBV7-8
CASSLANGFGETQYF
TGTGCCAGCAGCTTAGCGAATGGTTTTGGGGAGACCCAGTACTTC
>.|TRBJ2-1|.|TRBV12-3/TRBV12-4
CASSFPDREQFF
TGTGCCAGCAGTTTCCCAGATCGGGAGCAGTTCTTC
>TRBD2|TRBJ2-3|.|TRBV20-1
CSASLVLAGGTQYF
TGCAGTGCTAGTTTAGTCCTAGCGGGGGGGACGCAGTATTTT
>TRBD1|TRBJ1-1|few|TRBV7-9
CASSSPRTGLDTEAFF
TGTGCCAGCAGCTCACCGCGGACAGGGCTCGACACTGAAGCTTTCTTT
>.|TRBJ1-2|.|TRBV6-5
CASLTRSGAYGFTF
TGTGCCAGCCTTACGCGATCGGGGGCCTATGGCTTCACCTTC